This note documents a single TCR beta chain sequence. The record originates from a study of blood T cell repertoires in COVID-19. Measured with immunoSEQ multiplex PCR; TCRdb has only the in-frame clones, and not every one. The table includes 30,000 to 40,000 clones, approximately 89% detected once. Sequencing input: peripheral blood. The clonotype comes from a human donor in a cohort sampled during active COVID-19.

CDR3 nucleotide sequence: TGTGCCACCAGGGACAGGCGGACCTTGTCCTCCATTCAGTACTTC. This gives the protein CATRDRRTLSSIQYF. The chain employs TRBV6-6 and TRBJ2-4, with 8 bases identical to TRBD1. V was pared by 10 bases and J by 9 bases, with 17 bases of the junction left unmatched. The germline V gene has CDR1 MNHNY and CDR2 SVGAGI (reference sequence). The CDR3 is 15 residues long.